Following are 9 T cell receptor beta chains from one sample sequenced in a study of regulatory T cells in long-lasting Graves disease. Indicated time point: persistent/refractory GD, antithyroid drugs over 5 years with positive TRAb. Preparation of the TCR library used RNA extracted from PBMCs. Assembly of TCR beta libraries relied on iRepertoire HTBI primers together with Arm-PCR of CDR3 regions. MiXCR, applied by TCRdb to the multiplex PCR reads, yields one record per CDR3 protein. Of 400,000 to 500,000 distinct CDR3 sequences listed, approximately 22% are singletons. Source: peripheral blood mononuclear cells (PBMCs), taken when the disease was refractory, from a patient treated with antithyroid drugs. These receptors originate from a female donor with Graves disease.

This clonotype was seen ten or more times. The chain recombines TRBV27 with TRBJ2-7; 7 bases are shared with TRBD2. V dropped 6 bases and J dropped 6; count of bases not matched to a gene: 2. The CDR3 runs 11 residues. CDR1 and CDR2 from the germline V gene are MNHEY and SMNVEV (reference sequence). This chain's CDR3 is CASRGTTEQYF. The CDR3 DNA reads TGTGCCAGCAGGGGGACTACCGAGCAGTACTTC.

This clonotype was counted between two and nine times. This chain links TRBV6-1 with TRBJ2-5, with 7 bases fitting TRBD1. The CDR3 sequence is 15 residues long. With 3 bases clipped from V and 4 bases from J, the junction kept 8 bases outside the gene matches. Germline V gene sequence: CDR1 MNHNS, CDR2 SASEGT. The DNA for the CDR3 is TGTGCCAGCAGTGAGGGACAGTTTTCGGGAGAGACCCAGTACTTC. It codes for CASSEGQFSGETQYF.

The table lists this clonotype with a few counts. The chain employs TRBV14 and TRBJ2-5, with D perhaps TRBD1 or TRBD2 (5 bases each). CDR1 is SGHDN and CDR2 is FVKESK in the germline V gene. V lost 0 bases to trimming and J lost 4 bases, with 15 bases between them. CDR3 length: 16 amino acids. The CDR3 DNA sequence: TGTGCCAGCAGCCAAGAGTGGCCAGGGAGAACAGAGACCCAGTACTTC. Translated: CASSQEWPGRTETQYF.

The chain joins TRBV29-1 to TRBJ2-7; D might be TRBD2 (5 bases). The ends were cut back, 8 bases at V and 3 bases at J, with 17 bases in the middle. The CDR3 spans 13 residues. Germline V gene sequence: CDR1 SQVTM, CDR2 ANQGSEA. CDR3 DNA sequence: TGCAGCCCTTGTGGCGGGCGGAACTACGAGCAGTACTTC. Its translation: CSPCGGRNYEQYF.

V and J are TRBV28 and TRBJ2-1; D remains unclear. CDR3 length: 12 amino acids. V shed 4 bases and J shed 9 bases, with 10 bases lying between them. CDR1 MDHEN and CDR2 SYDVKM come from the germline V gene. The CDR3 is CASSSTTGEQFF. In DNA form, the CDR3 reads TGTGCCAGCAGTTCTACTACCGGTGAGCAGTTCTTC.

The chain is built from TRBV29-1 and TRBJ1-2; 8 positions match TRBD1. Per germline, CDR1 SQVTM and CDR2 ANQGSEA. The CDR3 length is 12 residues. Losses at the gene ends were 6 bases for V and 2 bases for J; bases not matched to a gene: 2. DNA of the CDR3: TGCAGCGTGACAGGGGTGAACTATGGCTACACCTTC. Translation: CSVTGVNYGYTF.

This chain joins TRBV19 and TRBJ2-1, with 10 bases identical to TRBD1. CDR3 length equals 15 residues. V shed 4 bases and J 7 bases; nucleotides not matched to a gene: 7. Germline loops: CDR1 LNHDA, CDR2 SQIVND (reference sequence). This CDR3 is CASSTSGTGVNEQFF. In DNA form, the CDR3 reads TGTGCCAGTAGTACTTCCGGGACAGGGGTTAATGAGCAGTTCTTC.

This clonotype was counted at least ten times. This sequence joins TRBV3-1 and TRBJ1-2, with D unresolved. Trimming shortened V by 0 bases and J by 3 bases, and 17 bases separated the two germline ends. This CDR3 has 17 residues. Germline CDR1 is LGHDT and CDR2 is YNNKEL (reference sequence). In nucleotides, the CDR3 is TGTGCCAGCAGCCAAGATGACCATGTGAGGAGGGACTATGGCTACACCTTC. It codes for CASSQDDHVRRDYGYTF.

This clonotype was counted ten times or more. This chain links TRBV28 with TRBJ2-7, with a tentative D call TRBD1 (6 bases). Germline-derived CDR1 and CDR2 are MDHEN and SYDVKM. The CDR3 contains 12 residues. Trimming removed 5 bases from V and 2 bases from J, with 7 bases in between. The CDR3 loop is CASSTGPYEQYF. The DNA of the CDR3 is TGTGCCAGCAGTACAGGGCCCTACGAGCAGTACTTC.